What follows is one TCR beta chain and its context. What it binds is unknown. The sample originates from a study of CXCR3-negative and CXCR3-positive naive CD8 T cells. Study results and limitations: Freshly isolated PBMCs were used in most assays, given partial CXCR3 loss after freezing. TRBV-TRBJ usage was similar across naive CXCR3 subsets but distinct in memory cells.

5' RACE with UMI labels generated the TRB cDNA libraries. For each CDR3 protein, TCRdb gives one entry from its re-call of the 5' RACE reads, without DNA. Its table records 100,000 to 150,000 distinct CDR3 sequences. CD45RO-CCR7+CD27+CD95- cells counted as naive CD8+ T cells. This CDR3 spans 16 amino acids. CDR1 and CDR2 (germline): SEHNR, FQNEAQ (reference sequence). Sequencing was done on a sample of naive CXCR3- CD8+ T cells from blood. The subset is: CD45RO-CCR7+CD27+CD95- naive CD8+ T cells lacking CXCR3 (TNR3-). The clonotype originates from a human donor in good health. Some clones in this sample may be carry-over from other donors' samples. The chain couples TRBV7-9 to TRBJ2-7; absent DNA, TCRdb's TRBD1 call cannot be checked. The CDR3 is CASSRGGTGESYEQYF. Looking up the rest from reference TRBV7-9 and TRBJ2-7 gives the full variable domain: DTGVSQNPRHKITKRGQNVTFRCDPISEHNRLYWYRQTLGQGPEFLTYFQNEAQLEKSRLLSDRFSAERPKGSFSTLEIQRTEQGDSAMYLCASSRGGTGESYEQYFGPGTRLTVT.